The present entry profiles one T cell receptor beta chain with its context. Its antigen remains unknown. These data come from a study of STAT3 mutations in large granular lymphocyte leukemia. Sequenced by immunoSEQ multiplex PCR; TCRdb stores in-frame clones only, minus some. The table lists some 4,000 clones, 66% of them singletons. The CDR3 is 12 residues long. The V gene's germline CDR1 is GTSNPN and CDR2 SVGIG (reference sequence). After removal of 2 bases from V and 9 bases from J, the junction contained 3 bases not matched to a gene. Study outcomes and limitations: In T-cell large granular lymphocyte leukemia, about half of patients showed multiple immunodominant subclonotypes.

The specimen sequenced was peripheral blood mononuclear cells. This clonotype originated in a man between 60 and 75 years old with T-cell large granular lymphocyte leukemia. Some clones in this sample may be carry-over from other donors' samples. V and J are TRBV30 and TRBJ2-2; 7 bases map to TRBD2. CDR3 coding DNA: TGTGCCTGGAGTAGGGGAGGGTGGGAGCTGTTTTTT. It specifies CAWSRGGWELFF.